The T cell receptor beta chain described here comes from a study of T cell responses to AZD1222 COVID-19 vaccine (dated by TCRdb to the early 2020s). With respect to the entire study: A total of over 230 trial participants underwent TCR sequencing, of whom approximately 200 had received two doses of AZD1222 and around 25 had received two doses of the MenACWY control vaccine. Trial participants were enrolled by age into 18-55, 56-69 and 70-plus year subgroups, with about 150, 28 and 57 TCR-sequenced participants respectively. Overall results and qualifications from the work: CD4 TCRs associated with the vaccine covered the entire spike protein, and the dominant responses were in regions 160-218 and 743-854. Participants were mostly white British, with more females than males. The authors suggested clonal diversity may have been underestimated. Reportedly, close to half of the unique spike-specific TCRs recognized epitopes lying outside the regions that are mutated in the B.1.351 and B.1.1.7 variants. After two AZD1222 doses, both the breadth and the depth of spike-specific TCRs were significantly higher than at day 0 and than in MenACWY recipients. No day 14 peak-response samples were available, so repertoires were characterized only after the peak T cell response. The 56-69-year group was small, and its depth increase did not reach significance, likely because of low power. Conclusions about previously exposed vaccinees were limited because only five to seven AZD1222 recipients were SARS-CoV-2 seropositive at baseline.

On this clone: Its antigen target is currently unknown. No clone much larger than this one lies a single base away; base qualities are absent.

The CDR3 regions of human TCRbeta chains were subjected to immunosequencing. Regarding the original processing steps: TCRs in the repertoires were compared against a reference library of SARS-CoV-2-specific TCRs that had been generated with the MIRA antigen-specificity platform. Breadth was defined as the fraction of unique TCRs that were SARS-CoV-2-associated. Depth was defined as the fraction of total T cells that were SARS-CoV-2-associated. Using the MIRA data, every spike-specific TCR was mapped to the spike region that the TCR reacted to and assigned to either a CD4 or a CD8 class. Log10-transformed breadth and depth values were compared by one-way ANOVA with Sidak's multiple comparisons tests. The table comes from immuneACCESS by way of TCRdb, which keeps in-frame sequences with V and J called. Part of the clones is missing from these tables; in studies checked, under half for an unresolved V gene and the rest for unknown reasons. V, J and clone size reflect that table, while D and trimming were determined from the DNA. The sample data list 100,000 to 150,000 clones, and approximately 92% of these were observed just once. Clones ranked in the top ten supply roughly 1% of the sample.

What the time point label conveys for this sample: about 28 days (+/-7) after the second vaccine dose. AZD1222 recipients given second doses at about 4 weeks or at about 12 weeks were pooled, since spike-specific TCR depth and breadth were not found to differ between the two schedules. Vaccinee samples were obtained from the UK trials COV001 and COV002, which included a single-blind randomized controlled phase 2/3 trial of AZD1222 (ChAdOx1 nCoV-19) in healthy adults. For TCRbeta chain sequencing, PBMC samples were collected from trial participants at day 0 and at day 28 after the second dose. This receptor was taken from an adult who received the AZD1222 COVID-19 vaccine. This specimen was peripheral blood, taken 28 days after the second AZD1222 dose.

The CDR3 loop reads CASKITGTYEQYF. The nucleotide sequence is given as TGTGCCAGCAAGATAACAGGGACCTACGAGCAGTACTTC. The chain couples TRBV2 to TRBJ2-7, and perhaps TRBD1 as D gene, on 6 matching bases. CDR1 and CDR2, looked up from the germline V gene, are SNHLY and FYNNEI. The trim is 7 bases for V and 2 bases for J, with a gap of 12 bases between the germline ends. The CDR3 spans 13 residues, from the cysteine through the phenylalanine. Of the read, only the CDR3 DNA is kept; its 39 bases are in frame from base 1.